The 12 T cell receptor beta chains reported below all come from one sample, sequenced in a study of blood T cell repertoires in COVID-19. Clones were sequenced by immunoSEQ multiplex PCR, and TCRdb holds only the in-frame ones, with some missing. The table records fewer than 250,000 clones, roughly 85% of them present only once. The sequencing sample was made of PBMCs or T cells enriched from blood (not recorded which). Receptors originate from a woman in her fifties or sixties with acute COVID-19.

This sequence joins TRBV11-3 and TRBJ1-2, with a tentative D call TRBD1 (5 bases). Trimming left V 5 bases short and J 6 bases short, with 13 bases between. The CDR3 is 13 amino acids. CDR1 and CDR2 from the germline V gene are SGHNT and YENEEA. The CDR3 region is CASSPRDSNGYTF. CDR3 nucleotides: TGTGCCAGCAGCCCCCGGGACTCCAATGGCTACACCTTC.

In its sample, this clone was seen once. The rearrangement links TRBV4-1 to TRBJ1-5; D is unresolved. V lost 1 base to trimming and J lost 9 bases, with 13 bases between them. CDR1 MGHRA and CDR2 YSYEKL come from the germline V gene. The CDR3 totals 14 residues. The CDR3 nucleotides are TGCGCCAGCAGCCAAGGGGAGGTGGGCGGGCCCCAGCATTTT. This translates into CASSQGEVGGPQHF.

The chain is built from TRBV5-1 and TRBJ2-5; D is perhaps TRBD1 (6 bases). Per the germline V gene, CDR1 is SGHRS and CDR2 is YFSETQ. The CDR3 is 14 amino acids. The V and J ends lost 4 bases and 5 bases respectively, with 15 bases between them. CDR3 loop: CASSDTGMDETQYF. The CDR3 nucleotides are TGCGCCAGCAGCGATACAGGGATGGATGAGACCCAGTACTTC.

Turning to this clone: The germline gene is not matched at one end of the junction; a read error may be the cause. The J gene is TRBJ1-1, the V gene TRBV28; TRBD1 aligns across 9 bases. This CDR3 is built from 15 residues. Germline CDR1 reads MDHEN; CDR2 reads SYDVKM. In DNA, the CDR3 is TGTGCCAGCAGATTATTACAGGGGGCGCGGAACGAAGCTTTCTTT. Encoded protein: CASRLLQGARNEAFF. The whole variable domain, remainder taken from reference TRBV28 and TRBJ1-1, is DVKVTQSSRYLVKRTGEKVFLECVQDMDHENMFWYRQDPGLGLRLIYFSYDVKMKEKGDIPEGYSVSREKKERFSLILESASTNQTSMYLCASRLLQGARNEAFFGQGTRLTVV.

This clone was seen once. The chain recombines TRBV4-3 with TRBJ2-2, with TRBD1 matching 10 bases. V dropped 0 bases and J dropped 6; count of bases not matched to a gene: 4. Germline CDR1 is LGHNA and CDR2 is YSLEER. CDR3 size: 16 residues. CDR3 coding DNA: TGCGCCAGCAGCCAAGATCGGGACAGGGGCCCCGGGGAGCTGTTTTTT. Its protein is CASSQDRDRGPGELFF.

This clone has only a few counts. The rearrangement uses TRBV3-1 (or the pseudogene TRBV3-2) and TRBJ1-1; D gene uncertain. Germline-derived CDR1 and CDR2 are LGHDT and YNNKEL (reference sequence). V was trimmed by 4 bases and J by 4 bases, leaving 13 bases between them. CDR3 length: 14 amino acids. CDR3 DNA: TGTGCCAGCAGCCCTGACGTTGGGAGCACTGAAGCTTTCTTT. Protein: CASSPDVGSTEAFF.

J is TRBJ2-7 and V is TRBV10-3; D is perhaps TRBD2 (8 bases). The CDR3 consists of 14 residues. Trimming stripped 10 bases from V and 6 bases from J, with 22 bases between. Germline CDR1 is ENHRY and CDR2 is SYGVKD. The CDR3 sequence is CATGREGALGEQYF. In DNA, the CDR3 is TGTGCCACCGGACGGGAGGGGGCCTTAGGCGAGCAGTACTTC.

This chain links TRBV3-1 (or the pseudogene TRBV3-2) with TRBJ2-2, with 12 bases identical to TRBD2. Germline CDR1 reads LGHDT; CDR2 reads YNNKEL (reference sequence). V was clipped by 4 bases and J by 5 bases; unmatched bases: 17. There are 20 residues in the CDR3. CDR3 DNA: TGTGCCAGCAGCCGTATGCCACACGGACTAGCGGGGACACTAACCGGGGAGCTGTTTTTT. As protein: CASSRMPHGLAGTLTGELFF.

The sample holds a few counts of this clone. CDR3 residues: CACPQGYGYTF. For the CDR3, the DNA is TGTGCCTGCCCACAGGGATATGGCTACACCTTC. The gene calls are TRBV30 and TRBJ1-2; D may be TRBD1 (6 bases). V lost 6 bases and J 5 bases, leaving 10 bases between the germline ends. CDR3 size: 11 residues. Germline values: CDR1 GTSNPN, CDR2 SVGIG (reference sequence).

In its sample, this clone was seen once. The chain employs TRBV30 and TRBJ1-2; 10 bases align to TRBD1. Germline values: CDR1 GTSNPN, CDR2 SVGIG (reference sequence). V lost 0 bases and J lost 5; bases outside the gene matches: 3. CDR3 length: 14 amino acids. CDR3 residues: CAWSVSGQGYGYTF. The CDR3, as DNA: TGTGCCTGGAGTGTGTCGGGACAGGGGTATGGCTACACCTTC.

The chain links TRBV11-1 to TRBJ1-1; 7 positions match TRBD1. There are 15 residues in the CDR3. Germline V lookup: CDR1 SGHAT, CDR2 FQDESV (reference sequence). V lost 5 bases and J lost 3; bases outside the gene matches: 9. The CDR3 sequence: CASSLPTGVHTEAFF. The CDR3 DNA is TGTGCCAGCAGCCTACCTACAGGGGTTCACACTGAAGCTTTCTTT.

The chain recombines TRBV19 with TRBJ1-2; weak D call: TRBD1 (5 bases). This CDR3 is 14 amino acids long. With 5 bases removed from V and 5 bases from J, the gap between germline ends came to 15 bases. Germline V gene sequence: CDR1 LNHDA, CDR2 SQIVND (reference sequence). CDR3 bases: TGTGCCAGTAGTCCCGAAGCCGGGGGTTATGGCTACACCTTC. Encoded protein: CASSPEAGGYGYTF.